Listed below are T cell receptor beta chains from one sample, sequenced in a study of T cell responses to AZD1222 COVID-19 vaccine. Assay: immunoSEQ multiplex PCR; the TCRdb copy retains only in-frame clones and omits some. The sample has roughly 100,000 clones, roughly 80% seen once; the top ten hold approximately 15%. Material: peripheral blood, obtained 28 days after the second AZD1222 dose. Receptor source: an adult who received the AZD1222 COVID-19 vaccine. The CDR3 runs from the conserved cysteine through the conserved F or W. A D gene is named only where the DNA matches it firmly. Expanded clones get a size class; other rows say once, few or many, or leave the size out.

>NA|TRBV7-2|NA|TRBJ1-1
CASSLVGLANTEAFF
TGTGCCAGCAGCTTAGTAGGGTTGGCGAACACTGAAGCTTTCTTT
>NA|TRBV24-1|NA|TRBJ2-2
CATSSGTPRSTGELFF
TGTGCCACCAGTTCCGGGACACCCCGTAGCACCGGGGAGCTGTTTTTT
>NA|TRBV6-5|NA|TRBJ1-6
CASTGLFNSPLHF
TGTGCCAGCACGGGTCTCTTTAATTCACCCCTCCACTTT
>NA|TRBV6-6|TRBD1|TRBJ1-6
CASSLRTGAGVDNSPLHF
TGTGCCAGCAGTCTCCGGACAGGGGCTGGGGTAGATAATTCACCCCTCCACTTT
>NA|TRBV25-1|NA|TRBJ1-6
CASSVYNSPLHF
TGTGCCAGCAGTGTGTATAATTCACCCCTCCACTTT
>once|TRBV6-5|TRBD1|TRBJ1-1
CASRGTGGGTEAFF
TGTGCCAGCAGGGGGACAGGGGGAGGAACTGAAGCTTTCTTT
>NA|TRBV6-5|TRBD1|TRBJ1-1
CASSWSYRGDTEAFF
TGTGCCAGCAGTTGGAGCTACAGGGGGGACACTGAAGCTTTCTTT
>NA|TRBV2|NA|TRBJ2-2
CASSDLGTPAVGGELFF
TGTGCCAGCAGTGATCTCGGGACACCAGCCGTAGGCGGGGAGCTGTTTTTT
>NA|TRBV28|NA|TRBJ1-2
CASSTSPGPNYGYTF
TGTGCCAGCAGTACCTCGCCGGGCCCAAACTATGGCTACACCTTC
>NA|TRBV6-5|NA|TRBJ2-5
CASITGAGRQETQYF
TGTGCCAGCATCACGGGAGCCGGTCGGCAAGAGACCCAGTACTTC
>NA|TRBV4-2|NA|TRBJ1-4
CASSSRAGEKLFF
TGTGCCAGCAGCTCCCGGGCGGGGGAAAAACTGTTTTTT
>NA|TRBV6-2/TRBV6-3|NA|TRBJ2-3
CASSTAGHIDTQYF
TGTGCCAGCAGTACCGCAGGGCACATAGATACGCAGTATTTT
>NA|TRBV2|NA|TRBJ2-5
CASSGYTGQPQETQYF
TGTGCCAGCAGTGGATATACAGGACAGCCCCAAGAGACCCAGTACTTC
>NA|TRBV10-3|TRBD1|TRBJ2-3
CAISDTTGQGLTDTQYF
TGTGCCATCAGTGACACGACGGGACAGGGTCTCACAGATACGCAGTATTTT
>NA|TRBV7-8|NA|TRBJ1-1
CASSLTVNTEAFF
TGTGCCAGCAGCTTAACAGTGAACACTGAAGCTTTCTTT
>few|TRBV29-1|NA|TRBJ2-7
CSVVPTAYEQYF
TGCAGCGTTGTGCCCACAGCCTACGAGCAGTACTTC
>NA|TRBV11-2|TRBD2|TRBJ2-1
CASSLGLAGGYNEQFF
TGTGCCAGCAGCTTAGGACTAGCGGGGGGGTACAATGAGCAGTTCTTC
>NA|TRBV27|NA|TRBJ1-5
CASGVFRDSNQPQHF
TGTGCCAGCGGTGTCTTTCGGGACAGCAATCAGCCCCAGCATTTT
>NA|TRBV7-2|NA|TRBJ2-5
CASSSSSGLRETQYF
TGTGCCAGCAGCTCCAGTAGCGGTCTAAGGGAGACCCAGTACTTC
>NA|TRBV27|TRBD1|TRBJ1-2
CASTKQGANGYTF
TGTGCCAGCACCAAACAGGGGGCGAATGGCTACACCTTC
>NA|TRBV12-3/TRBV12-4|NA|TRBJ2-7
CASSLGRYEQYF
TGTGCCAGCAGTTTGGGTCGCTACGAGCAGTACTTC
>once|TRBV19|NA|TRBJ1-6
CASKEGAYNSPLHF
TGTGCCAGTAAGGAGGGTGCCTATAATTCACCCCTCCACTTT
>few|TRBV27|NA|TRBJ2-5
CASSSERGTQYF
TGTGCCAGCAGTTCTGAGAGGGGGACCCAGTACTTC
>few|TRBV11-2|NA|TRBJ2-7
CASSLGPGASYEQYF
TGTGCCAGCAGCTTAGGTCCAGGGGCCTCCTACGAGCAGTACTTC
>NA|TRBV5-5|NA|TRBJ1-3
CASSGGVDGNTIYF
TGTGCCAGCAGCGGCGGGGTCGACGGAAACACCATATATTTT
>NA|TRBV27|NA|TRBJ2-7
CASSFGTEQYF
TGTGCCAGCAGTTTTGGGACCGAGCAGTACTTC
>NA|TRBV18|TRBD1|TRBJ1-4
CASSPERDRGEKLFF
TGTGCCAGCTCACCGGAAAGGGACAGGGGAGAAAAACTGTTTTTT
>once|TRBV29-1|NA|TRBJ1-1
CSAPGRTNTEAFF
TGCAGCGCTCCGGGACGGACGAACACTGAAGCTTTCTTT
>NA|TRBV4-3|TRBD2|TRBJ2-7
CASSQDSGEGPYEQYF
TGCGCCAGCAGCCAAGATTCGGGGGAGGGCCCCTACGAGCAGTACTTC
>NA|TRBV5-4|NA|TRBJ1-2
CASSLPRSYGYTF
TGTGCCAGCAGCTTGCCCAGGTCTTATGGCTACACCTTC
>NA|TRBV6-5|NA|TRBJ2-7
CASSSASRDRFVEQYF
TGTGCCAGCAGTTCCGCCTCCAGGGATAGGTTCGTTGAGCAGTACTTC
>NA|TRBV4-2|NA|TRBJ2-5
CASSRGQETQYF
TGTGCCAGCAGCCGGGGACAAGAGACCCAGTACTTC
>NA|TRBV28|TRBD1|TRBJ1-1
CASSPPFTGGTEAFF
TGTGCCAGCAGTCCCCCCTTCACAGGGGGAACTGAAGCTTTCTTT
>NA|TRBV12-3/TRBV12-4|NA|TRBJ1-2
CASSFGGAGYTF
TGTGCCAGCAGTTTCGGGGGAGCCGGCTACACCTTC
>NA|TRBV27|TRBD1|TRBJ2-7
CASSLLGQGASEQYF
TGTGCCAGCAGTTTATTGGGACAGGGGGCGAGCGAGCAGTACTTC
>NA|TRBV5-1|NA|TRBJ2-7
CASSLAGGGSSEQYF
TGCGCCAGCAGCTTGGCCGGTGGCGGTTCCTCCGAGCAGTACTTC
>NA|TRBV3-1/TRBV3-2|NA|TRBJ1-5
CACGWDGNQPQHF
TGTGCCTGCGGATGGGACGGTAATCAGCCCCAGCATTTT
>NA|TRBV5-1|NA|TRBJ1-2
CASSFGVNYGYTF
TGCGCCAGCAGCTTCGGGGTTAACTATGGCTACACCTTC
>NA|TRBV7-6|NA|TRBJ1-3
CASSPLLSSGNTIYF
TGTGCCAGCAGCCCGCTGCTGAGCTCTGGAAACACCATATATTTT
>few|TRBV29-1|NA|TRBJ1-2
CSVGSQEANYGYTF
TGCAGCGTTGGATCTCAGGAAGCTAACTATGGCTACACCTTC
>NA|TRBV1|NA|TRBJ2-7
CTSSQPGLAKQYF
TGCACCAGCAGCCAACCGGGACTAGCGAAGCAGTACTTC
>NA|TRBV19|TRBD2|TRBJ2-2
CASSIRGGLNTGELFF
TGTGCCAGTAGTATTCGCGGGGGGCTGAACACCGGGGAGCTGTTTTTT
>NA|TRBV5-4|NA|TRBJ2-3
CASSLESASTQYF
TGTGCCAGCAGCTTGGAATCGGCCAGTACGCAGTATTTT
>NA|TRBV5-1|NA|TRBJ2-1
CASSLVGLVDEQFF
TGCGCCAGCAGCTTGGTGGGGTTAGTGGATGAGCAGTTCTTC
>NA|TRBV7-8|TRBD2|TRBJ2-1
CASSLGGLAGGPYNEQFF
TGTGCCAGCAGCTTAGGGGGACTAGCGGGAGGGCCCTACAATGAGCAGTTCTTC
>NA|TRBV19|NA|TRBJ2-5
CASSVGRQGETQYF
TGTGCCAGTAGTGTGGGGCGTCAGGGAGAGACCCAGTACTTC
>NA|TRBV5-8|NA|TRBJ1-5
CASSLAILQGSQPQHF
TGTGCCAGCAGCTTGGCTATTCTCCAGGGGAGTCAGCCCCAGCATTTT
>NA|TRBV15|NA|TRBJ1-1
CATSRARGEAFF
TGTGCCACCAGCAGAGCAAGAGGGGAGGCTTTCTTT
>NA|TRBV5-5|NA|TRBJ1-1
CASSWAQVNTEAFF
TGTGCCAGCAGCTGGGCCCAGGTGAACACTGAAGCTTTCTTT
>NA|TRBV5-1|NA|TRBJ1-2
CASSYADGSDGYTF
TGCGCCAGCAGCTATGCGGATGGGTCGGATGGCTACACCTTC
>NA|TRBV29-1|TRBD1|TRBJ1-5
CSVAKGTGNQPQHF
TGCAGCGTCGCGAAAGGGACAGGGAATCAGCCCCAGCATTTT
>medium-sized|TRBV5-1|TRBD1|TRBJ1-2
CASSLAGTGDGYTF
TGCGCCAGCAGCTTGGCCGGGACAGGGGACGGCTACACCTTC
>NA|TRBV6-2/TRBV6-3|TRBD2|TRBJ2-5
CASSPGTSMRETQYF
TGTGCCAGCAGCCCCGGGACTAGCATGAGAGAGACCCAGTACTTC
>once|TRBV6-5|NA|TRBJ2-7
CASTWTATYEQYF
TGTGCCAGCACCTGGACGGCTACCTACGAGCAGTACTTC
>NA|TRBV19|NA|TRBJ2-6
CASSPAPYYDSGANVLTF
TGTGCCAGTAGTCCTGCCCCGTATTATGACTCTGGGGCCAACGTCCTGACTTTC
>NA|TRBV2|NA|TRBJ2-7
CASSEFTGEPYEQYF
TGTGCCAGCAGTGAATTCACGGGAGAACCCTACGAGCAGTACTTC
>NA|TRBV2|NA|TRBJ1-2
CASSLLQRANYGYTF
TGTGCCAGCAGTCTTCTTCAGAGAGCTAACTATGGCTACACCTTC
>NA|TRBV6-5|NA|TRBJ2-1
CASSYSSGVAGEQFF
TGTGCCAGCAGTTACTCGTCGGGGGTGGCGGGTGAGCAGTTCTTC
>NA|TRBV19|NA|TRBJ1-5
CASSMEGGQPQHF
TGTGCCAGTAGTATGGAGGGTGGACAGCCCCAGCATTTT